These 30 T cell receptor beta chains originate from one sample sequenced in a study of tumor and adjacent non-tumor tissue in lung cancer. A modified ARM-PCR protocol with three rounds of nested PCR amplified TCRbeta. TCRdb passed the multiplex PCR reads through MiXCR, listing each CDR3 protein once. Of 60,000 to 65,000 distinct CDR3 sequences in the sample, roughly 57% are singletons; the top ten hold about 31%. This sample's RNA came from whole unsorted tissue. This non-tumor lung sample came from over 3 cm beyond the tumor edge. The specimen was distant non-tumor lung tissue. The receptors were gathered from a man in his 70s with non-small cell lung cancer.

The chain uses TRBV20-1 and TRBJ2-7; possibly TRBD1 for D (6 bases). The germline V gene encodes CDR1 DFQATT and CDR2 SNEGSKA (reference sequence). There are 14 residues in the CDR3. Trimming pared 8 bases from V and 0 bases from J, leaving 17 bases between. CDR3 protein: CSWWGQQSSYEQYF. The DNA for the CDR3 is TGCAGTTGGTGGGGGCAGCAAAGCTCCTACGAGCAGTACTTC.

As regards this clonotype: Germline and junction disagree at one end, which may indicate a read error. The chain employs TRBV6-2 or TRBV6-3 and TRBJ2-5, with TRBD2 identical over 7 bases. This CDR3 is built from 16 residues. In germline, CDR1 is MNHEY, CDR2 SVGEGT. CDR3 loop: CVSSYSQRGVWETQYF. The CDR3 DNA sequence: TGTGTCAGCAGTTACTCCCAGCGGGGCGTGTGGGAGACCCAGTACTTC.

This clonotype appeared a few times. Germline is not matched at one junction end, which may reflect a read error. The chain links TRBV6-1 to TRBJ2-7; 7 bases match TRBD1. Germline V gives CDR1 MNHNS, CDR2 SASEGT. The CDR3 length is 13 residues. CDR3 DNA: TGTGCCAGCAGCGAAGGGACAGAATACGAGCAGAACTTC. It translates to CASSEGTEYEQNF.

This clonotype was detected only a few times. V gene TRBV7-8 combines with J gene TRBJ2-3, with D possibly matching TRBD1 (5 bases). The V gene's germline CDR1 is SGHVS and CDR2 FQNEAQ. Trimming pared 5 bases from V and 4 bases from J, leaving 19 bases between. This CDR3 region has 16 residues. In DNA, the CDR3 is TGTGCCAGCAGCGTGACAGTGGGCACCAGCGCAGATACGCAGTATTTT. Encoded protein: CASSVTVGTSADTQYF.

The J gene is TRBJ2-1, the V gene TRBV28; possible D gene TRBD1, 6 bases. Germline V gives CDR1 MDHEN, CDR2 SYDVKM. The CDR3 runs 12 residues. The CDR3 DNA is TGTACCACCAGGGGATTTAACAATGAGCAGTTCTTC. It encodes CTTRGFNNEQFF.

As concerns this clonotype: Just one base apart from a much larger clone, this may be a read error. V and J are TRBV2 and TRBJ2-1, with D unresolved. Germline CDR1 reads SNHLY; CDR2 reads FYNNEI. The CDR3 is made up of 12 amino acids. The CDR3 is CVSRQTQNEQFF. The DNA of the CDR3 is TGTGTCAGCAGGCAAACCCAGAATGAGCAGTTCTTC.

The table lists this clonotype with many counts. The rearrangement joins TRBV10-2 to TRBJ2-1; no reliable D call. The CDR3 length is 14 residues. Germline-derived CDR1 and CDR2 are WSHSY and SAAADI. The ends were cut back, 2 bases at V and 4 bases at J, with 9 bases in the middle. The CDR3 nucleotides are TGCGCCAGCAGTGAGCTGGGGAATTACAATGAGCAGTTCTTC. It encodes CASSELGNYNEQFF.

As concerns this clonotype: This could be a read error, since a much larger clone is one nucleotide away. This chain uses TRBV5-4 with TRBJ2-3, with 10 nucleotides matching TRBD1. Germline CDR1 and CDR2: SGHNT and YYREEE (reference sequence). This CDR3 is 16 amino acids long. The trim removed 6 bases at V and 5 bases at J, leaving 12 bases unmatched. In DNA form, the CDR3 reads TGTGCCAGCAACTTTCCGGGACAGGGGATTGTAGATACGCAGTATTTT. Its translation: CASNFPGQGIVDTQYF.

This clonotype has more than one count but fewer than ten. This CDR3 is CASNDIRESVETQYF. The DNA for the CDR3 is TGTGCCAGCAATGATATTCGGGAGAGCGTCGAGACCCAGTACTTC. The chain couples TRBV2 to TRBJ2-5; the D gene is possibly TRBD2 (6 bases). Germline V lookup: CDR1 SNHLY, CDR2 FYNNEI. The CDR3 consists of 15 residues. Trimming left V 7 bases short and J 5 bases short, with 20 bases between.

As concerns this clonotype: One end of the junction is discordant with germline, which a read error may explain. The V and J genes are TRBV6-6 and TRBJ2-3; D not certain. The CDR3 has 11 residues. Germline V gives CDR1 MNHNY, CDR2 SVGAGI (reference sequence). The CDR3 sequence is CGSSYGLERHF. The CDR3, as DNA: TGTGGCAGCAGTTACGGCCTAGAGCGACATTTT.

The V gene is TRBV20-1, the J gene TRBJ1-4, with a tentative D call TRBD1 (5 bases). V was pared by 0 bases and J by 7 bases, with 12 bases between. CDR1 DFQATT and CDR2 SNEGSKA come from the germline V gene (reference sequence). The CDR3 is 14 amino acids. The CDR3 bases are TGCAGTGCTAGAGATCTCCGGAGGGGTGAAAAACTGTTTTTT. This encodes CSARDLRRGEKLFF.

The CDR3 here is CASSIQALGANVLTF. CDR3 sequence (DNA): TGTGCCAGTAGTATACAAGCTCTGGGAGCCAACGTCCTGACTTTC. The gene calls are TRBV19 and TRBJ2-6; D remains unclear. CDR1 and CDR2 from the germline V gene are LNHDA and SQIVND (reference sequence). The CDR3 totals 15 residues. V dropped 2 bases and J dropped 7 bases, with 12 bases sitting between them.

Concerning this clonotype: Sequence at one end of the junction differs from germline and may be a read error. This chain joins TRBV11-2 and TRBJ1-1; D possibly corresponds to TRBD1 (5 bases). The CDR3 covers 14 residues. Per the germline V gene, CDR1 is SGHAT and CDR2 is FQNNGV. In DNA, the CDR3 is TGTACCAGCAGCTCCAGGGCGGGGAAGACTGAAGCTTTATTT. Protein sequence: CTSSSRAGKTEALF.

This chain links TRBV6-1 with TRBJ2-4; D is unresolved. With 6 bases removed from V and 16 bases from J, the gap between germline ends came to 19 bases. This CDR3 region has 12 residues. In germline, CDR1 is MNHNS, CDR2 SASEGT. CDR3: CASSALDLTRYF. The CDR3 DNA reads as TGTGCCAGCAGCGCCTTGGATTTAACTCGATACTTC.

CDR3 bases: TGTGCCAGCAGCTTTCCCGGGACCCGGGGGGGGCCGATTACGGATACGCAGTATTTT. It codes for CASSFPGTRGGPITDTQYF. The genes are TRBV6-2 or TRBV6-3 and TRBJ2-3; TRBD2 matches 8 bases. Germline V lookup: CDR1 MNHEY, CDR2 SVGEGT. This CDR3 has 19 residues. V shed 6 bases and J 6 bases; nucleotides not matched to a gene: 23.

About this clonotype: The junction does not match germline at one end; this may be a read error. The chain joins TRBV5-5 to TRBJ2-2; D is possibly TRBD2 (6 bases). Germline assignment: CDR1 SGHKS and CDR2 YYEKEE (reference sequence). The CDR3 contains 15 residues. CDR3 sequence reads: CTSSLVAANTGELFF. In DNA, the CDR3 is TGTACTAGCAGCTTGGTAGCGGCGAACACCGGGGAACTGTTTTTT.

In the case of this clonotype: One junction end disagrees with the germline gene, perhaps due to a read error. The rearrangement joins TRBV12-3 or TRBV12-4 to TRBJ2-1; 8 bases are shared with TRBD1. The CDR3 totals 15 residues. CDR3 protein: CTSSPEDRVGNEQFF. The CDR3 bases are TGTACCAGCAGCCCCGAGGACAGGGTTGGCAATGAGCAGTTCTTC.

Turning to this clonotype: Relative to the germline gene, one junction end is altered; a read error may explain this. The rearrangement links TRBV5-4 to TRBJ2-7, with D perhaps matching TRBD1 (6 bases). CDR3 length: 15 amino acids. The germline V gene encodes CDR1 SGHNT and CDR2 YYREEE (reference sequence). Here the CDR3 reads CASSPGTGLSYEKYF. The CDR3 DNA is TGTGCCAGCAGCCCGGGAACAGGGTTATCCTACGAGAAGTACTTC.

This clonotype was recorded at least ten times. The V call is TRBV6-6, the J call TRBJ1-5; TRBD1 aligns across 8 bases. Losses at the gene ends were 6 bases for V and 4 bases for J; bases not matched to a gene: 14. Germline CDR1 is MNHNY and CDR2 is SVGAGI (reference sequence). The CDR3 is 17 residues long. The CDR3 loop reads CASSKLQGAGENQPQHF. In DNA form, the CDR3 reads TGTGCCAGCAGCAAGCTTCAGGGGGCGGGTGAGAATCAGCCCCAGCATTTT.

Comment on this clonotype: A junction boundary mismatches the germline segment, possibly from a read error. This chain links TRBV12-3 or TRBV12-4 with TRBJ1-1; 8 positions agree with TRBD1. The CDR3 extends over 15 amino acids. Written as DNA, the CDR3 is TGTGCCAGCAGTTTCACAGGGGGTCGGGACACTGAAGCTTTTTTT. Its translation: CASSFTGGRDTEAFF.

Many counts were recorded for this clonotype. The CDR3 region has the DNA TGTGCCAGCAGCCCGCGGTGGGATGAGGCTTTCTTT. The encoded protein is CASSPRWDEAFF. The chain joins TRBV7-9 to TRBJ1-1; no clear D gene. The CDR3 contains 12 residues. Looked up from germline, CDR1 is SEHNR and CDR2 is FQNEAQ (reference sequence). V dropped 5 bases and J dropped 11 bases, with 15 bases sitting between them. Together with reference TRBV7-9 and TRBJ1-1, the CDR3 gives the full variable domain: DTGVSQNPRHKITKRGQNVTFRCDPISEHNRLYWYRQTLGQGPEFLTYFQNEAQLEKSRLLSDRFSAERPKGSFSTLEIQRTEQGDSAMYLCASSPRWDEAFFGQGTRLTVV.

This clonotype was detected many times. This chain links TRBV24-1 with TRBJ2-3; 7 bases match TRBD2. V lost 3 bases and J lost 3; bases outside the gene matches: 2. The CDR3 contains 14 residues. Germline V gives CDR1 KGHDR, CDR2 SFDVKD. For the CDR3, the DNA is TGTGCCACCAGTGATGGCGGGAGTACAGATACGCAGTATTTT. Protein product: CATSDGGSTDTQYF.

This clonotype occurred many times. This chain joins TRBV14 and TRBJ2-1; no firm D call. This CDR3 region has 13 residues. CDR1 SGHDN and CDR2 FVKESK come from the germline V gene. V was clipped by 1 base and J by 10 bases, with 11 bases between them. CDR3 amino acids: CASSQGLGTEQFF. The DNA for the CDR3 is TGTGCCAGCAGCCAAGGCCTCGGAACCGAGCAGTTCTTC.

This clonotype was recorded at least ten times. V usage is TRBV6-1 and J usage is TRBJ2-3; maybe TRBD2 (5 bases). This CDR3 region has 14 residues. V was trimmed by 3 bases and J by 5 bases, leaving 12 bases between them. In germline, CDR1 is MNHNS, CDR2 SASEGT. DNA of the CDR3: TGTGCCAGCAGTGATTGGTCGGGAAGAGATACGCAGTATTTT. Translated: CASSDWSGRDTQYF.

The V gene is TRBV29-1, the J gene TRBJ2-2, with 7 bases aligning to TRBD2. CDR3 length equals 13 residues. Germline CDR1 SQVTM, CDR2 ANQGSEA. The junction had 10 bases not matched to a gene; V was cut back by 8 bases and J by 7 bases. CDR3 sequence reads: CSTRTGRSGELFF. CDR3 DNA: TGCAGCACCCGGACCGGGAGGAGCGGGGAGCTGTTTTTT.

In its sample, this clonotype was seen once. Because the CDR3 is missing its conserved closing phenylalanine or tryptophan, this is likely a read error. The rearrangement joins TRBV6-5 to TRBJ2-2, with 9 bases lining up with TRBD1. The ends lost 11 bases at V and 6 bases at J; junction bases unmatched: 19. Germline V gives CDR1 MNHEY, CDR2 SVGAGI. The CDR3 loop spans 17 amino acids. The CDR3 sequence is CADRFSGTGMYAGELFV. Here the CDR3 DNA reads TGTGCCGACAGATTTTCCGGGACAGGGATGTACGCCGGGGAGCTGTTTGTT.

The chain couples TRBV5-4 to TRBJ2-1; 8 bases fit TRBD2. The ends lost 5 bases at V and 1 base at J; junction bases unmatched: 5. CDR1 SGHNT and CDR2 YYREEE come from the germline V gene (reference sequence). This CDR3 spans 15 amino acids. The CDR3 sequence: CASSLRGGSYNEQFF. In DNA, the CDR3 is TGTGCCAGCAGTTTACGGGGGGGTTCCTACAATGAGCAGTTCTTC.

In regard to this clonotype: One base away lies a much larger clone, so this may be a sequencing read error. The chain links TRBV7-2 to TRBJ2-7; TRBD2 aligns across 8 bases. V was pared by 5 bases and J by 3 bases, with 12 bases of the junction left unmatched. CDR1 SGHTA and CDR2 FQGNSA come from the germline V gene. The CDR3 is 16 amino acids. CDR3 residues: CASSARGGISGYEQYF. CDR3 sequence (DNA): TGTGCCAGCAGCGCTCGCGGGGGGATTAGCGGCTACGAGCAGTACTTC.

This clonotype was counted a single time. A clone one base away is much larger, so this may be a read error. CDR3 in DNA: TGTGCCTGGAGTCGGGACTTAACTGGAAACACCATATATTTT. This translates into CAWSRDLTGNTIYF. The rearrangement links TRBV30 to TRBJ1-3; tentative D call: TRBD1 (5 bases). The CDR3 loop spans 14 amino acids. Germline V CDR1 and CDR2: GTSNPN, SVGIG (reference sequence). The germline V and J ends were trimmed by 2 bases and 2 bases, with 10 bases remaining between them.

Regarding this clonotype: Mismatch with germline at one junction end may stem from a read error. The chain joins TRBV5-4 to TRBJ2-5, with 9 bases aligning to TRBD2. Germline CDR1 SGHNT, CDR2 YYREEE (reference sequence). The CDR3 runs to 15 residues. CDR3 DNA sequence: TGTGCCTGCAGCCACGGACTAGCGAGCCAAGAGACCCAGTACTTC. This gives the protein CACSHGLASQETQYF. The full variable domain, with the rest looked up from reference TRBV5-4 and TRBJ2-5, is ETGVTQSPTHLIKTRGQQVTLRCSSQSGHNTVSWYQQALGQGPQFIFQYYREEENGRGNFPPRFSGLQFPNYSSELNVNALELDDSALYLCACSHGLASQETQYFGPGTRLLVL.